This TCR beta chain is drawn from a study of shared clonotypes between healthy human individuals. Study results and limitations: Rarefaction analysis demonstrated incomplete sorted-subset sequencing notwithstanding large depth.

Germline V gene data show CDR1 as MRHNA and CDR2 as SNTAGT. The length of the CDR3 is 15 residues. The V and J ends lost 8 bases and 5 bases respectively, with 21 bases between them. As to this clone: Its specificity is unknown.

This table comes from immunoSEQ multiplex PCR, and its TCRdb copy is limited to in-frame clones, with some not included. The sample has nearly 2 million clones, about 95% seen once. CD45RO-negative, CCR7-positively selected cells formed the naive CD8 fraction, excluding terminally differentiated effector memory CD45RA+ cells. This sequence joins TRBV6-4 and TRBJ2-5, with D possibly matching TRBD2 (5 bases). Sequencing used naive CD8+ T cells sorted from blood. The sequence was collected from a man aged 18-30 years in good health. Here the CDR3 DNA reads TGTGCCAGCCTGGACGGTCGCCGGGGTCAGGAGACCCAGTACTTC. It specifies CASLDGRRGQETQYF.